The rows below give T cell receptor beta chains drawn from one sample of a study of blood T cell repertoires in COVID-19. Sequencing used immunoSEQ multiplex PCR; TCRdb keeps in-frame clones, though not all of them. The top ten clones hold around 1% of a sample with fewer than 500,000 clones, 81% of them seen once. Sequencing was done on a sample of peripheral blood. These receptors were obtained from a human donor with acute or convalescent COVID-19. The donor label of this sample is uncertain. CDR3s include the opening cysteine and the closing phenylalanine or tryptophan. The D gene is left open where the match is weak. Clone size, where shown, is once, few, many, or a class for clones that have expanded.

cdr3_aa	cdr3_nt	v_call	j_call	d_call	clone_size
CASSGRDNYEQYF	TGTGCCAGCAGCGGCCGGGACAACTACGAGCAGTACTTC	TRBV7-9	TRBJ2-7	-	-
CASSREGNQPQHF	TGTGCCAGCTCACGGGAGGGGAATCAGCCCCAGCATTTT	TRBV18	TRBJ1-5	-	-
CASRDRVSTEAFF	TGTGCCAGCAGAGACAGGGTCTCCACTGAAGCTTTCTTT	TRBV6-1	TRBJ1-1	TRBD1	-
CASSLAGAQGNEQFF	TGTGCCAGCTCACTGGCAGGGGCGCAGGGCAATGAGCAGTTCTTC	TRBV18	TRBJ2-1	-	-
CAWNQVDTQYF	TGTGCCTGGAATCAGGTAGATACGCAGTATTTT	TRBV30	TRBJ2-3	-	-
CASSLERGPPDNEQFF	TGTGCCAGCAGTTTAGAGCGGGGGCCACCAGACAATGAGCAGTTCTTC	TRBV27	TRBJ2-1	TRBD2	-
CASSLGRGQPQHF	TGTGCCAGCAGCCTAGGGAGGGGACAGCCCCAGCATTTT	TRBV3-1/TRBV3-2	TRBJ1-5	-	-
CARGAVPGNTIYF	TGTGCCAGGGGGGCGGTTCCTGGAAACACCATATATTTT	TRBV2	TRBJ1-3	-	few
CASRRQGANQPQHF	TGTGCCAGCAGGAGACAGGGGGCGAATCAGCCCCAGCATTTT	TRBV28	TRBJ1-5	TRBD1	-
CAWSGGWGVRTYEQYF	TGTGCCTGGAGCGGGGGTTGGGGAGTAAGGACCTACGAGCAGTACTTC	TRBV30	TRBJ2-7	-	-
CASSQQGDTEAFF	TGTGCCAGTAGTCAACAAGGGGACACTGAAGCTTTCTTT	TRBV19	TRBJ1-1	-	-
CAWSVGTRGQYF	TGTGCCTGGAGTGTGGGTACCCGGGGGCAGTACTTC	TRBV30	TRBJ2-7	-	-
CASSQDMTAANGDEQFF	TGCGCCAGCAGCCAAGATATGACGGCCGCGAACGGGGATGAGCAGTTCTTC	TRBV4-1	TRBJ2-1	-	-
CASRDRGDGYTF	TGTGCCTCCCGGGACAGGGGAGATGGCTACACCTTC	TRBV30	TRBJ1-2	TRBD1	-
CATSVGTGENQPQHF	TGTGCCACCAGTGTCGGGACAGGGGAAAATCAGCCCCAGCATTTT	TRBV24-1	TRBJ1-5	TRBD1	-
CASTVLSGSANTGELFF	TGTGCCAGCACCGTCTTAAGCGGCTCAGCGAACACCGGGGAGCTGTTTTTT	TRBV27	TRBJ2-2	-	-
CASSLFTTVSGQPQHF	TGTGCCAGCAGTTTGTTTACGACAGTTTCGGGTCAGCCCCAGCATTTT	TRBV28	TRBJ1-5	-	-
CASSSTPTGGYEKLFF	TGTGCCAGCAGTTCCACACCGACAGGGGGCTATGAAAAACTGTTTTTT	TRBV6-5	TRBJ1-4	TRBD1	-
CASSQGTYNSPLHF	TGTGCCAGCTCTCAGGGTACCTATAATTCACCCCTCCACTTT	TRBV18	TRBJ1-6	-	-
CASSFRQGRSPAQFF	TGTGCCAGCAGTTTCCGACAGGGCCGGTCCCCAGCGCAGTTCTTC	TRBV28	TRBJ2-1	TRBD1	-
CASSQDSGGKEKLFF	TGCGCCAGCAGCCAAGATAGTGGGGGCAAAGAAAAACTGTTTTTT	TRBV4-1	TRBJ1-4	-	once
CASSVAVIGGTQYF	TGTGCCAGCAGCGTGGCTGTGATAGGGGGGACCCAGTACTTC	TRBV7-9	TRBJ2-5	-	-
CASSKGHIDEAFF	TGTGCCAGCTCCAAGGGACATATTGATGAAGCTTTCTTT	TRBV19	TRBJ1-1	-	-
CASRADSSGNTIYF	TGTGCCAGCAGAGCCGACAGCTCTGGAAACACCATATATTTT	TRBV2	TRBJ1-3	-	-
CAWSPGTGISPLHF	TGTGCCTGGAGTCCCGGGACAGGCATCTCACCCCTCCACTTT	TRBV30	TRBJ1-6	TRBD1	-
CASSFRDRENTEAFF	TGTGCCAGCAGCTTCCGGGACAGGGAGAACACTGAAGCTTTCTTT	TRBV7-8	TRBJ1-1	TRBD1	-
CASTGDSSVYGYTF	TGTGCCAGCACGGGGGACAGCTCCGTCTATGGCTACACCTTC	TRBV2	TRBJ1-2	TRBD1	-
CASSPSGRGYNEQFF	TGTGCCAGCAGCCCTAGCGGGAGGGGATACAATGAGCAGTTCTTC	TRBV3-1/TRBV3-2	TRBJ2-1	TRBD2	-
CASSLGQRNTEAFF	TGTGCCAGCAGCTTGGGACAAAGGAACACTGAAGCTTTCTTT	TRBV5-4	TRBJ1-1	-	-
CASSVAIGTGNTEAFF	TGTGCCAGCAGCGTAGCTATTGGGACAGGGAACACTGAAGCTTTCTTT	TRBV9	TRBJ1-1	TRBD1	-
CASSLPGREPYEQYF	TGTGCCAGCAGCTTACCGGGACGGGAGCCCTACGAGCAGTACTTC	TRBV5-4	TRBJ2-7	-	-
CASSEWREGSPLHF	TGTGCCAGCAGTGAATGGAGGGAGGGTTCACCCCTCCACTTT	TRBV6-1	TRBJ1-6	-	-
CAPRTGGGTQYF	TGTGCCCCCCGAACAGGTGGTGGGACCCAGTACTTC	TRBV12-3/TRBV12-4	TRBJ2-5	-	-
CASSWGEGEKLFF	TGTGCCAGCAGCTGGGGGGAAGGTGAAAAACTGTTTTTT	TRBV7-9	TRBJ1-4	-	-